The following is a TCR beta chain sequence with its context. This sample was taken from a study of blood T cells in healthy people across ages. The authors ran a second PCR of about 6 to 11 cycles using a sample-barcoded 5' primer and a J-beta primer mix. Via MiXCR, TCRdb re-called the 5' RACE reads, giving one row per CDR3 protein. The repertoire holds around 1,900,000 distinct CDR3 sequences, about two fifths seen once, with more than 20% in the top ten. This TCR derives from a human donor in good health. Material: blood.

The DNA for the CDR3 is TGTGCCAGCAGTTTTACAGGAAATACGCAGTATTTT. This sequence encodes CASSFTGNTQYF. This chain connects TRBV7-9 to TRBJ2-3; TRBD1 is a possible D gene (5 bases). V shed 6 bases and J shed 7 bases, with 11 bases lying between them. The CDR3 extends over 12 amino acids. The germline V gene has CDR1 SEHNR and CDR2 FQNEAQ (reference sequence).